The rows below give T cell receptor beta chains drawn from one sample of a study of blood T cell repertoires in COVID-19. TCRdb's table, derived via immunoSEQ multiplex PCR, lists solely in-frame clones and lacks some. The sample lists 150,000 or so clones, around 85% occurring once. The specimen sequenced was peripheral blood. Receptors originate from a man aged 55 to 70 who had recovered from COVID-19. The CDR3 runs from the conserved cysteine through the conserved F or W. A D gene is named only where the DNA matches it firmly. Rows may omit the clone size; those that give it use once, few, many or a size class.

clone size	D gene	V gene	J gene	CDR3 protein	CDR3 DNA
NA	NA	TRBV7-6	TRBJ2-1	CASSSLQGNSYNEQFF	TGTGCCAGCAGCTCCCTTCAGGGAAACTCCTACAATGAGCAGTTCTTC
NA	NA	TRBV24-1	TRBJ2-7	CATSAGKFSYEQYF	TGTGCCACCAGTGCCGGTAAGTTCTCCTACGAGCAGTACTTC
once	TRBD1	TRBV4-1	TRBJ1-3	CASSQDLRDRVNTIYF	TGCGCCAGCAGCCAAGATCTTAGGGACAGGGTAAACACCATATATTTT
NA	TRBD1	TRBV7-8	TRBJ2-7	CASSIGTGGGFIYEQYF	TGTGCCAGCAGCATCGGGACAGGGGGCGGGTTTATCTACGAGCAGTACTTC
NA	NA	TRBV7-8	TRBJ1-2	CASSRTDLYGYTF	TGTGCCAGCAGTCGGACAGACTTATATGGCTACACCTTC
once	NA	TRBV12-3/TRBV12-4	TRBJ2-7	CASSLVQNYEQYF	TGTGCCAGCAGTTTAGTACAGAACTACGAGCAGTACTTC
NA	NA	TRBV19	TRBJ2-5	CASSNQGIGETQYF	TGTGCCAGTAGTAATCAGGGAATCGGGGAGACCCAGTACTTC
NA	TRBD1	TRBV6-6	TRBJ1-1	CASSYSVTGGVPEAFF	TGTGCCAGCAGTTACTCAGTTACAGGGGGAGTCCCTGAAGCTTTCTTT
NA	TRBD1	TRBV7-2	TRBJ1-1	CASSLMGQGSWAFF	TGTGCCAGCAGCTTAATGGGACAGGGAAGTTGGGCTTTCTTT
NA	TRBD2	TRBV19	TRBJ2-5	CASSIGRTRQETQYF	TGTGCCAGTAGTATAGGGCGGACTAGACAAGAGACCCAGTACTTC
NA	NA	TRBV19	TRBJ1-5	CASSPSGVQPQHF	TGTGCCAGTAGTCCCTCGGGAGTTCAGCCCCAGCATTTT
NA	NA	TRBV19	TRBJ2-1	CASSRAGNNEQFF	TGTGCCAGTAGTCGGGCAGGGAACAATGAGCAGTTCTTC
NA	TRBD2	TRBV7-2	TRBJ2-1	CASSYPRGGGASEQFF	TGTGCCAGCAGCTACCCTCGCGGCGGGGGGGCGAGTGAGCAGTTCTTC
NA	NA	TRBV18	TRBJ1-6	CASSLDSSQAYSPLHF	TGTGCCAGCTCCCTCGATTCGAGTCAGGCCTATTCACCCCTCCACTTT
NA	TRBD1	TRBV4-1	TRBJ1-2	CASSFPPTGGFGYTF	TGCGCCAGCAGTTTTCCACCCACAGGGGGTTTCGGCTACACCTTC
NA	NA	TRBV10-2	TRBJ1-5	CASREAMHQPQHF	TGCGCCAGCAGGGAGGCTATGCATCAGCCCCAGCATTTT
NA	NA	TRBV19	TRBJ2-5	CASSTERARGQETQYF	TGTGCCAGTAGTACTGAGCGCGCCCGGGGTCAAGAGACCCAGTACTTC
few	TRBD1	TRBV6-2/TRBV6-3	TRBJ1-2	CASSSGGWYGYTF	TGTGCCAGCAGTTCAGGGGGCTGGTATGGCTACACCTTC
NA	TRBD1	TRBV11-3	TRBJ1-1	CASSLGAGGAFF	TGTGCCAGCAGCTTAGGAGCAGGGGGAGCTTTCTTT
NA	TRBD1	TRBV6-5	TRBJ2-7	CASSYSLGQAKNEQYF	TGTGCCAGCAGTTACTCCCTCGGACAGGCGAAGAACGAGCAGTACTTC
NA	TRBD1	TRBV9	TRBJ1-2	CASSGRTGGNYGYTF	TGTGCCAGCAGCGGACGGACAGGGGGTAACTATGGCTACACCTTC
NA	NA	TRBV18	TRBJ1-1	CASSPPLRGGTEAFF	TGTGCCAGCTCACCACCTCTCAGGGGTGGCACTGAAGCTTTCTTT
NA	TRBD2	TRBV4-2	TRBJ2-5	CASSQDAGGPQETQYF	TGTGCCAGCAGCCAAGATGCGGGGGGGCCCCAAGAGACCCAGTACTTC
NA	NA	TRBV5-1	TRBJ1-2	CASSSAEDWDYGYTF	TGCGCCAGCAGCTCGGCCGAGGATTGGGACTATGGCTACACCTTC
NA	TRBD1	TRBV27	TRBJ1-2	CASSLSGTGVGYGYTF	TGTGCCAGCAGTTTATCGGGGACAGGGGTCGGCTATGGCTACACCTTC
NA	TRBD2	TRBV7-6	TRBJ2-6	CASSLWTSGASGANVLTF	TGTGCCAGCAGCCTCTGGACTAGCGGGGCGTCTGGGGCCAACGTCCTGACTTTC
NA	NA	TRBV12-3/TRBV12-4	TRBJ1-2	CASSFNYGYTF	TGTGCCAGCAGCTTTAACTATGGCTACACCTTC
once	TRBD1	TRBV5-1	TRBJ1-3	CASSWMDRGSSGNTIYF	TGCGCCAGCAGCTGGATGGACAGGGGGAGCTCTGGAAACACCATATATTTT
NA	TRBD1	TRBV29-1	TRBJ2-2	CSADRGYTGELFF	TGCAGCGCAGACAGGGGGTACACCGGGGAGCTGTTTTTT
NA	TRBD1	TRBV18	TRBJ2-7	CASSRMGTDLFFSYEQYF	TGTGCCAGCTCCCGGATGGGGACAGACTTATTTTTTTCCTACGAGCAGTACTTC
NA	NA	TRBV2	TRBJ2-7	CASSAGTSYEQYF	TGTGCCAGCAGTGCCGGGACAAGCTACGAGCAGTACTTC
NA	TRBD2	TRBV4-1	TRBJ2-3	CASSQEQRGGPSTDTQYF	TGCGCCAGCAGCCAAGAACAGCGGGGGGGCCCAAGCACAGATACGCAGTATTTT
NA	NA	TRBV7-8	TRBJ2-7	CASSPVSGTYYEQYF	TGTGCCAGCAGCCCCGTGTCGGGGACTTACTACGAGCAGTACTTC
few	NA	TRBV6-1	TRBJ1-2	CASSSSGYYGYTF	TGTGCCAGCAGTTCATCAGGGTACTATGGCTACACCTTC
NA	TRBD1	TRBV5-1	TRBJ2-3	CASGSTGGTDTQYF	TGCGCCAGCGGGTCGACAGGGGGCACAGATACGCAGTATTTT
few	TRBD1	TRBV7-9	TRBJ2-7	CASSFTGDEQYF	TGTGCCAGCAGCTTTACAGGGGACGAGCAGTACTTC
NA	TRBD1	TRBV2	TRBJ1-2	CASSHPGQGGGYTF	TGTGCCAGCAGTCACCCGGGACAGGGTGGCGGCTACACCTTC
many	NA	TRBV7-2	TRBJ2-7	CASSSQGPGASYEQYF	TGTGCCAGCAGCTCTCAGGGGCCTGGGGCGTCCTACGAGCAGTACTTC
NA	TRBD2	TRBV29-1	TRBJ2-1	CSVDTSGGPEQFF	TGCAGCGTTGATACTAGCGGGGGGCCCGAGCAGTTCTTC
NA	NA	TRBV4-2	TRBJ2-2	CASSQGRQGSTGELFF	TGTGCCAGCAGCCAAGGCAGGCAGGGGAGCACCGGGGAGCTGTTTTTT
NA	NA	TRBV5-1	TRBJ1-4	CASMAGAGNEKLFF	TGCGCCAGCATGGCAGGGGCAGGTAATGAAAAACTGTTTTTT
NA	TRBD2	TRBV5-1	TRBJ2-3	CASSLGLADPSTDTQYF	TGCGCCAGCAGCTTGGGGCTAGCGGACCCTAGCACAGATACGCAGTATTTT
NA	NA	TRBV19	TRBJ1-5	CASSRGSKGRQPQHF	TGTGCCAGTAGTCGTGGCAGCAAGGGGCGTCAGCCCCAGCATTTT
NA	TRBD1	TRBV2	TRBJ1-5	CASRKQGAGNQPQHF	TGTGCCAGCAGAAAACAGGGGGCGGGCAATCAGCCCCAGCATTTT
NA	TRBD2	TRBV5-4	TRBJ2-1	CASSLGGLAGLNNEQFF	TGTGCCAGCAGCCTGGGAGGACTAGCGGGGCTTAACAATGAGCAGTTCTTC
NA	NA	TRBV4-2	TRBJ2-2	CASSQVQNANTGELFF	TGTGCCAGCAGCCAAGTGCAGAATGCGAACACCGGGGAGCTGTTTTTT
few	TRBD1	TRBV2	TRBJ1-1	CASDAQGSSTEAFF	TGTGCCAGCGATGCACAGGGGTCGAGCACTGAAGCTTTCTTT
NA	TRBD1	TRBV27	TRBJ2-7	CASSSRQGSYEQYF	TGTGCCAGCAGCTCACGACAGGGGTCGTACGAGCAGTACTTC
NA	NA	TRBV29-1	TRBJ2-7	CSAERGAYEQYF	TGCAGCGCAGAAAGGGGCGCCTACGAGCAGTACTTC
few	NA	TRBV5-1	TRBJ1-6	CASSSLLGDSPLHF	TGCGCCAGCAGCTCATTATTAGGAGATTCACCCCTCCACTTT
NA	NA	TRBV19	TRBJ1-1	CASRFGGAGTEAFF	TGTGCCAGTAGGTTCGGAGGGGCGGGTACTGAAGCTTTCTTT
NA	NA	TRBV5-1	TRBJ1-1	CASSLDPRGRDTEAFF	TGCGCCAGCAGTCTTGACCCCAGGGGCCGTGACACTGAAGCTTTCTTT
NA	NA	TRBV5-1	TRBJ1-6	CASSLDVTYNSPLHF	TGCGCCAGCAGCTTGGATGTAACCTATAATTCACCCCTCCACTTT
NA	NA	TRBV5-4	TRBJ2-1	CASSGRRNEQFF	TGTGCCAGCAGCGGGAGGCGGAATGAGCAGTTCTTC
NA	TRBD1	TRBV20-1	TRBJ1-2	CSASTGTGDYGYTF	TGCAGTGCTAGTACCGGGACAGGGGACTATGGCTACACCTTC